Below, 7 T cell receptor beta chains from the same sample are listed, as sequenced in a study of blood T cell repertoires in COVID-19. Assay used: immunoSEQ multiplex PCR; TCRdb lists only in-frame clones, some missing. The data hold about 390,000 clones, with around 87% observed a single time. Sequencing used peripheral blood. The source is an older woman with COVID-19, enrolled during active disease.

To note about this clone: Additional DNA sequences in this sample encode the identical CDR3. V gene TRBV19 combines with J gene TRBJ2-7; D gene uncertain. V lost 3 bases and J 0 bases, leaving 6 bases between the germline ends. CDR1 and CDR2 (germline): LNHDA, SQIVND (reference sequence). The CDR3 has 13 residues. The CDR3, as DNA: TGTGCCAGTAGTATCGGAGACTCCTACGAGCAGTACTTC. Translating it yields CASSIGDSYEQYF.

This clone has only one observation. The V and J genes are TRBV7-2 and TRBJ1-1; 7 positions match TRBD1. Trimming cost V 3 bases and J 4 bases; bases outside gene matches: 5. The CDR3 loop spans 14 amino acids. Germline CDR1 SGHTA, CDR2 FQGNSA. The CDR3 sequence: CASSFKGAGTEAFF. For the CDR3, the DNA is TGTGCCAGCAGCTTTAAGGGGGCGGGCACTGAAGCTTTCTTT.

This clone was observed a single time. The V gene is TRBV11-2, the J gene TRBJ2-3; TRBD2 might be the D (5 bases). Trimming pared 4 bases from V and 0 bases from J, leaving 14 bases between. Per germline, CDR1 SGHAT and CDR2 FQNNGV. The CDR3 is 16 residues long. CDR3 DNA: TGTGCCAGCAGCTCTGAAGCGGCGACAAGCACAGATACGCAGTATTTT. Its protein product is CASSSEAATSTDTQYF.

This chain connects TRBV7-3 to TRBJ1-1; unclear D gene. The germline V gene has CDR1 SGHTA and CDR2 FQGTGA. Trimming stripped 0 bases from V and 3 bases from J, with 5 bases between. This CDR3 region has 13 residues. CDR3 protein: CASSLTRYTEAFF. The CDR3 coding sequence is TGTGCCAGCAGCTTAACCCGTTACACTGAAGCTTTCTTT.

V is TRBV27 and J is TRBJ1-5; maybe TRBD1 (5 bases). Germline values: CDR1 MNHEY, CDR2 SMNVEV (reference sequence). V shed 8 bases and J shed 5 bases, with 22 bases lying between them. The CDR3 spans 16 residues. The CDR3 protein is CASASSGLLQDQPQHF. CDR3 sequence (DNA): TGTGCCAGCGCATCATCGGGACTCTTACAGGATCAGCCCCAGCATTTT.

This chain uses TRBV10-2 with TRBJ2-5, with 10 positions matching TRBD2. V gave up 3 bases and J gave up 2 bases; unmatched junction bases: 6. The V gene's germline CDR1 is WSHSY and CDR2 SAAADI. The CDR3 contains 16 residues. The CDR3 sequence: CASSDFLAGVQETQYF. The CDR3 DNA is TGCGCCAGCAGTGATTTCCTAGCGGGGGTACAAGAGACCCAGTACTTC.

V is TRBV13 and J is TRBJ2-3; TRBD2 agrees at 9 bases. CDR1 and CDR2 from the germline V gene are PRHDT and FYEKMQ (reference sequence). The CDR3 contains 17 residues. Trimming cost V 4 bases and J 4 bases; bases outside gene matches: 12. In DNA, the CDR3 is TGTGCCAGCAGCTCCTCCGGTGCGGGGGGGCATTCAGATACGCAGTATTTT. Its protein product is CASSSSGAGGHSDTQYF.